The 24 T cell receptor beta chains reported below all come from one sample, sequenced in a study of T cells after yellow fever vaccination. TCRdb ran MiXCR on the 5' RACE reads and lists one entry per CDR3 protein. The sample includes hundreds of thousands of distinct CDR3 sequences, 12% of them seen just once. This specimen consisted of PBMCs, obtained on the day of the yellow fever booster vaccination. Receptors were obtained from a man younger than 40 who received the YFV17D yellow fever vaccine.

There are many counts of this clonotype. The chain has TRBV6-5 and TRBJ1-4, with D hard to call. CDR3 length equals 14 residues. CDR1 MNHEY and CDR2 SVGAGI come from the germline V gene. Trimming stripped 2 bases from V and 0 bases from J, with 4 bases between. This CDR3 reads CASSYVATNEKLFF. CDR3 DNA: TGTGCCAGCAGTTACGTTGCAACTAATGAAAAACTGTTTTTT.

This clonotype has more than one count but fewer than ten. In DNA, the CDR3 is TGTGCCAGCTCACCAAGAGGAGCGGGAACTTCTGGGGCCAACGTCCTGACTTTC. This sequence encodes CASSPRGAGTSGANVLTF. The J gene is TRBJ2-6, the V gene TRBV18; 7 bases align to TRBD2. This CDR3 is 18 amino acids long. The J segment lost 1 base and the V segment lost 2 bases, leaving 8 bases of the junction unmatched. Looked up from germline, CDR1 is KGHSH and CDR2 is LQKENI.

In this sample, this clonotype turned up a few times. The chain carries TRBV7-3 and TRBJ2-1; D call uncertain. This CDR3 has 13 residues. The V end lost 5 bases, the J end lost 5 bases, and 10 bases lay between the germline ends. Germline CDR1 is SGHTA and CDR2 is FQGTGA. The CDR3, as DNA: TGTGCCAGCAGCCCGACTTCCCACAATGAGCAGTTCTTC. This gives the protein CASSPTSHNEQFF.

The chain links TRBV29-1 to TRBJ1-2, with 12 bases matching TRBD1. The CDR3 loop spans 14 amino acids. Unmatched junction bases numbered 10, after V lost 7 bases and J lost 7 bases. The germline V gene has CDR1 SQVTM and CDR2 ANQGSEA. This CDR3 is CSALGGDRGPGYTF. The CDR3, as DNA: TGCAGCGCACTGGGTGGGGACAGGGGGCCTGGCTACACCTTC.

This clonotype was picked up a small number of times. The CDR3 sequence: CSVEASGVENEQFF. The CDR3 DNA reads TGCAGCGTTGAAGCCTCAGGGGTTGAAAATGAGCAGTTCTTC. The genes are TRBV29-1 and TRBJ2-1; a possible D gene is TRBD1 (6 bases). The V and J ends lost 1 base and 7 bases respectively, with 14 bases between them. The length of the CDR3 is 14 residues. From germline, CDR1 is SQVTM and CDR2 ANQGSEA.

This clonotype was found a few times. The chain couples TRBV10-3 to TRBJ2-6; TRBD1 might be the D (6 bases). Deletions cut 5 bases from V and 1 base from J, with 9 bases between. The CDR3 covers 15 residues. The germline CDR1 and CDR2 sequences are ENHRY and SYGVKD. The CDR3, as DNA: TGTGCCATCAGTTCTACAGGGTCTGGGGCCAACGTCCTGACTTTC. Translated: CAISSTGSGANVLTF.

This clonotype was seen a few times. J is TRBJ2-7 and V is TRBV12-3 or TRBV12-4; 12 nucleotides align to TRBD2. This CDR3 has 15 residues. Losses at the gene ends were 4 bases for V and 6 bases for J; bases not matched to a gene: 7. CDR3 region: CASSSGLAGTSEQYF. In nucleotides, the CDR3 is TGTGCCAGCAGTTCTGGACTAGCGGGGACATCCGAGCAGTACTTC.

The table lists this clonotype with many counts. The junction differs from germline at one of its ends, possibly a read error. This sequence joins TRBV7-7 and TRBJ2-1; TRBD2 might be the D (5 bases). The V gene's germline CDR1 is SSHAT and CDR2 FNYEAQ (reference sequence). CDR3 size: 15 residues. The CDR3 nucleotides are TGTGCTAGCAGTTCGGGGTTGAGCTCCTACAATGAGCAGTTCTTC. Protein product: CASSSGLSSYNEQFF.

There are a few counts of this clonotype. The CDR3 here is CASISSGSASNEQFF. CDR3 DNA sequence: TGTGCCAGCATTTCAAGCGGGAGCGCTAGCAATGAGCAGTTCTTC. The chain couples TRBV6-5 to TRBJ2-1, with TRBD2 matching 8 bases. The CDR3 totals 15 residues. The junction had 11 bases not matched to a gene; V was cut back by 7 bases and J by 6 bases. The V gene's germline CDR1 is MNHEY and CDR2 SVGAGI.

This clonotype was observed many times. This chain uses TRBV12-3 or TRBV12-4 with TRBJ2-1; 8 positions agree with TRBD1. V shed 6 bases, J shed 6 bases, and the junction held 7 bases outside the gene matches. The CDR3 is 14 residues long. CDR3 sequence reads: CASRKQGVSNEQFF. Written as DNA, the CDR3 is TGTGCCAGCAGGAAACAGGGGGTGAGCAATGAGCAGTTCTTC.

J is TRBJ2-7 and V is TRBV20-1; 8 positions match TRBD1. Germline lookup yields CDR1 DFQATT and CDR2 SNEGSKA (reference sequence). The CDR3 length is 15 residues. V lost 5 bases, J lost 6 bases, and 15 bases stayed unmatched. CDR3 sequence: CSAVPGGSFGSEQYF. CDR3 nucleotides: TGCAGTGCTGTACCAGGGGGCTCCTTCGGTTCCGAGCAGTACTTC.

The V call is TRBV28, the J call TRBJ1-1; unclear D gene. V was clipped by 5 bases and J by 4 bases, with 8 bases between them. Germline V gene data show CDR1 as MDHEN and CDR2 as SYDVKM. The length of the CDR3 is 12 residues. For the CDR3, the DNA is TGTGCCAGCAGTCAGCCAGTCACTGAAGCTTTCTTT. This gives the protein CASSQPVTEAFF.

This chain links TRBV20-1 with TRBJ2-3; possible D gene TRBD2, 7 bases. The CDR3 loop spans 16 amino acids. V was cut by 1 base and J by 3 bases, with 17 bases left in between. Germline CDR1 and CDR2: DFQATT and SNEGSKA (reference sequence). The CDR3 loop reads CSARGPGGVWTDTQYF. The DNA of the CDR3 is TGCAGTGCTAGAGGTCCGGGGGGCGTTTGGACAGATACGCAGTATTTT.

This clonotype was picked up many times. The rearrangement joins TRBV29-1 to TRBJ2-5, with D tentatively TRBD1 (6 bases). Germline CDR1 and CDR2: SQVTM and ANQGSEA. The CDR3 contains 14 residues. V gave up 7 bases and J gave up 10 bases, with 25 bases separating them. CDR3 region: CSAKDRPNHYYQYF. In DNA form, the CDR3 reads TGCAGCGCGAAAGACAGGCCAAACCACTACTACCAGTACTTC.

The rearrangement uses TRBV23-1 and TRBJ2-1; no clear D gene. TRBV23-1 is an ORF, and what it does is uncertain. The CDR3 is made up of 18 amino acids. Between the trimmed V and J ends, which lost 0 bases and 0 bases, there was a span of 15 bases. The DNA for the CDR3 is TGCGCCAGCAGTCAATCGTACAAGGCCCACTTCTCCTACAATGAGCAGTTCTTC. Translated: CASSQSYKAHFSYNEQFF.

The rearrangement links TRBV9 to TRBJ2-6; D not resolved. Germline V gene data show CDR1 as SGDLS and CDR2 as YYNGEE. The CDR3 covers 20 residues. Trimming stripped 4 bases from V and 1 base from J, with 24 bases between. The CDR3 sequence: CASSPQVDLGRPSGANVLTF. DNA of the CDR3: TGTGCCAGCAGCCCCCAAGTCGACCTTGGACGGCCTTCTGGGGCCAACGTCCTGACTTTC.

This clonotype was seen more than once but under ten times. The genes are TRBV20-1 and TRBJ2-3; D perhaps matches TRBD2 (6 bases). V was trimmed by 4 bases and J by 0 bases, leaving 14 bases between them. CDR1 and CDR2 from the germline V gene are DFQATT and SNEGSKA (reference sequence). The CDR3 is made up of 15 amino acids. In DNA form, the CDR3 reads TGCAGTGCTACCGATAGCGGAATTAGCACAGATACGCAGTATTTT. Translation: CSATDSGISTDTQYF.

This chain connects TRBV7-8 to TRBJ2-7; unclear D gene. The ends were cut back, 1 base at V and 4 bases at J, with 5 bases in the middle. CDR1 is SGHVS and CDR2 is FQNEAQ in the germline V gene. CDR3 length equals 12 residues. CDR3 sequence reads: CASSLVFYEQYF. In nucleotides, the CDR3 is TGTGCCAGCAGCTTAGTCTTTTACGAGCAGTACTTC.

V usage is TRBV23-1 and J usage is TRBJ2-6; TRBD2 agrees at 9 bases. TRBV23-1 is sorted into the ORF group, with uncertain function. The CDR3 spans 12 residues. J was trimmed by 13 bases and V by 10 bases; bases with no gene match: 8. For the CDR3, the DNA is TGCGCCATCGCGGGAGGGGGATGGGTCCTGACTTTC. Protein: CAIAGGGWVLTF.

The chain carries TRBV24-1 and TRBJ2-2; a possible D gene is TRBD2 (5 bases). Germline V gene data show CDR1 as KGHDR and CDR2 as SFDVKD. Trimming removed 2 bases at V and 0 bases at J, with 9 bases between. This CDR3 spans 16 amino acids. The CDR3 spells CATSDSRAPNTGELFF. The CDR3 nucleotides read TGTGCCACCAGTGATTCGAGGGCACCGAACACCGGGGAGCTGTTTTTT.

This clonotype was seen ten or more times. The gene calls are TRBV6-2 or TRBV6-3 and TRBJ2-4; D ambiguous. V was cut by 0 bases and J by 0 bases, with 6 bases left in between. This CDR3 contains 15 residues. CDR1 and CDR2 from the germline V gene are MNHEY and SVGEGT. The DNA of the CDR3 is TGTGCCAGCAGTTACTCCCATTTAGCCAAAAACATTCAGTACTTC. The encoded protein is CASSYSHLAKNIQYF.

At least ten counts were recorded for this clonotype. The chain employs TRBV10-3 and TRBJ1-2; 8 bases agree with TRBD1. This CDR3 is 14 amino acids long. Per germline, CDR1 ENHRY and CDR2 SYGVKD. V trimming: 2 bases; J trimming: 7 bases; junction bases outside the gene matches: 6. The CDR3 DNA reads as TGTGCCATCAGTGAGGGCAGGGGGCTTGTTGGCTACACCTTC. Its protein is CAISEGRGLVGYTF.

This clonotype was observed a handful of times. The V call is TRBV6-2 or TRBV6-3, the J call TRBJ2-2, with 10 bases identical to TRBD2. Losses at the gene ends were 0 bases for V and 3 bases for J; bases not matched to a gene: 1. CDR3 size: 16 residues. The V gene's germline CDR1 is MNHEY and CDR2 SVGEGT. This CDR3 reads CASSYSTSGYTGELFF. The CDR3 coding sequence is TGTGCCAGCAGTTACTCGACTAGCGGGTACACCGGGGAGCTGTTTTTT.

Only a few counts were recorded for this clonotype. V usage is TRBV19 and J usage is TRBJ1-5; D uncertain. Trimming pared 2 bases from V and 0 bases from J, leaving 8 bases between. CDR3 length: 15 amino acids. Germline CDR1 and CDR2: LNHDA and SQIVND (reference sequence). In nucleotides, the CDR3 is TGTGCCAGTAGTATAACACAGAATAGCAATCAGCCCCAGCATTTT. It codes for CASSITQNSNQPQHF.